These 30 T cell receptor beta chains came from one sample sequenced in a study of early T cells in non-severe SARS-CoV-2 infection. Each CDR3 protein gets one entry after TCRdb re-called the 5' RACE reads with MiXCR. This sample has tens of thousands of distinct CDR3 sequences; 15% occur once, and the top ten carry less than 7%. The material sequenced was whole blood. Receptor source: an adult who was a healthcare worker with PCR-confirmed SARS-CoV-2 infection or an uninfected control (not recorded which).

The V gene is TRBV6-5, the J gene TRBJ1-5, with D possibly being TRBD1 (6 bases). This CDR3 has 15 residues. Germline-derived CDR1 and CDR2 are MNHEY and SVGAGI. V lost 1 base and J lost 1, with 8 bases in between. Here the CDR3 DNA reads TGTGCCAGCAGTTACTGGACAGTGAGCAATCAGCCCCAGCATTTT. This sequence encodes CASSYWTVSNQPQHF.

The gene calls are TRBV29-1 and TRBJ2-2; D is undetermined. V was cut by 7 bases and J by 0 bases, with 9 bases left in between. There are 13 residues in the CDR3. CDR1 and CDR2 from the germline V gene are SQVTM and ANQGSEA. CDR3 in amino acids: CSADSSNTGELFF. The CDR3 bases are TGCAGCGCCGACTCTTCGAACACCGGGGAGCTGTTTTTT.

This CDR3 is CASSFWEGQETQYF. The CDR3, as DNA: TGTGCCAGCAGCTTTTGGGAGGGCCAAGAGACCCAGTACTTC. V usage is TRBV5-4 and J usage is TRBJ2-5; 7 bases are a match to TRBD2. Trimming at V came to 2 bases and at J to 1 base, leaving 2 bases not matched to a gene. This CDR3 has 14 residues. CDR1 and CDR2 (germline): SGHNT, YYREEE (reference sequence).

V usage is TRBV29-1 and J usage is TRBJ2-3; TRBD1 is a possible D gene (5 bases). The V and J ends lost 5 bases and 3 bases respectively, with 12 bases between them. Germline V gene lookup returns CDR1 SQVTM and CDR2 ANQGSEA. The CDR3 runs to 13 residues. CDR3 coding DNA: TGCAGCGTTTCGCCAGGGCGGACAGATACGCAGTATTTT. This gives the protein CSVSPGRTDTQYF.

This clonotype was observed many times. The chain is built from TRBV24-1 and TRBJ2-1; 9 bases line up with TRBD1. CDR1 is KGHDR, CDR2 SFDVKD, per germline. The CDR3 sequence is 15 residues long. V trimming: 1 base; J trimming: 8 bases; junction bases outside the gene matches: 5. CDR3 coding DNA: TGTGCCACCAGTGATTTTCCTGACAGGGGGGATGAGCAGTTCTTC. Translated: CATSDFPDRGDEQFF.

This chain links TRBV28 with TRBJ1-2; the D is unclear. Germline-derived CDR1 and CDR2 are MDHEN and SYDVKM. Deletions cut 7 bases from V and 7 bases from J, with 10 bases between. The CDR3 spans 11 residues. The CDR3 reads CASKLGAGYTF. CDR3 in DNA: TGTGCCAGCAAGCTCGGAGCTGGCTACACCTTC.

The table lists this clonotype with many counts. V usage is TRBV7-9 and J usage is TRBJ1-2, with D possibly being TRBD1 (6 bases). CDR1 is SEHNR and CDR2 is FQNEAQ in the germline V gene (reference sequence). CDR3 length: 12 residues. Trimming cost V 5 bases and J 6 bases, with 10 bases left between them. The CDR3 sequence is CASSPRQDGYTF. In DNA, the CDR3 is TGTGCCAGCAGCCCCCGACAGGATGGCTACACCTTC.

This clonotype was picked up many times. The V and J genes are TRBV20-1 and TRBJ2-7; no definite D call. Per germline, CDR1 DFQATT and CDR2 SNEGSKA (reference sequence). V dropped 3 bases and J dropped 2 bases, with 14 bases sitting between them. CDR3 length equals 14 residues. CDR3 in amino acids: CSARLRDPTYEQYF. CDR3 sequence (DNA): TGCAGTGCTAGGCTGCGTGACCCTACCTACGAGCAGTACTTC.

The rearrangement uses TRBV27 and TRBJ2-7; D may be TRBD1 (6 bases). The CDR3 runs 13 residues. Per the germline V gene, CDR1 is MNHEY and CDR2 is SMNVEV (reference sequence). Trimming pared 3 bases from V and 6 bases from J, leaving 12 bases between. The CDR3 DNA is TGTGCCAGCAGTTTCGGGACAAATTCCGAGCAGTACTTC. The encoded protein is CASSFGTNSEQYF.

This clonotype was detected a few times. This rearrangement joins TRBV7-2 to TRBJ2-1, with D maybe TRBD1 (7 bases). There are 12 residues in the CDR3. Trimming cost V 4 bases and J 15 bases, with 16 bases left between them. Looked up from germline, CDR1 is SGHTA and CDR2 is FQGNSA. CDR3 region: CASSSQGGGSFF. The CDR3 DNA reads TGTGCCAGCAGCTCCCAGGGGGGTGGGTCGTTCTTC.

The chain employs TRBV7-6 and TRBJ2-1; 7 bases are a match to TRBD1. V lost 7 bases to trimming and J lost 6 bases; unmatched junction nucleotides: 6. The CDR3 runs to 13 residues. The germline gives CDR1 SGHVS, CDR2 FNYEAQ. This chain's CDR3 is CASTSNRGNEQFF. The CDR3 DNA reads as TGTGCCAGCACCTCTAACAGGGGCAATGAGCAGTTCTTC.

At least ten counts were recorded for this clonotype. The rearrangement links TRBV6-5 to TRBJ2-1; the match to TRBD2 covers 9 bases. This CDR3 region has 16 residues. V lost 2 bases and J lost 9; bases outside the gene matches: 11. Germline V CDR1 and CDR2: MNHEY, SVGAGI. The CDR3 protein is CASSYPLAGSVPEQFF. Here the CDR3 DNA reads TGTGCCAGCAGTTACCCGCTAGCGGGATCGGTGCCTGAGCAGTTCTTC.

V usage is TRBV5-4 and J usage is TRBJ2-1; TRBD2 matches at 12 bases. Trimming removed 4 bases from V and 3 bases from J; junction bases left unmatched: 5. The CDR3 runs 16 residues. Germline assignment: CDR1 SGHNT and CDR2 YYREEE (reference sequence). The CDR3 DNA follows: TGTGCCAGCAGCCCGCGACTAGCGGGAGACTACAATGAGCAGTTCTTC. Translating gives CASSPRLAGDYNEQFF.

CDR3 sequence (DNA): TGCAGTGCGTCTCAAGCGGGAAGTGACTCGGGGACCCAGTACTTC. Encoded protein: CSASQAGSDSGTQYF. The rearrangement links TRBV20-1 to TRBJ2-5, with TRBD2 matching over 7 bases. Germline lookup yields CDR1 DFQATT and CDR2 SNEGSKA (reference sequence). CDR3 length: 15 residues. With 6 bases clipped from V and 7 bases from J, the junction kept 17 bases outside the gene matches.

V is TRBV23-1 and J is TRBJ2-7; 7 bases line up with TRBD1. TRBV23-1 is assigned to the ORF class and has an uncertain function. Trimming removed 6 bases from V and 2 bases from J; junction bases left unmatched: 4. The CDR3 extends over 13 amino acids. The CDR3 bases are TGCGCCAGCAGAGACAGGGTTCCCTACGAGCAGTACTTC. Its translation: CASRDRVPYEQYF.

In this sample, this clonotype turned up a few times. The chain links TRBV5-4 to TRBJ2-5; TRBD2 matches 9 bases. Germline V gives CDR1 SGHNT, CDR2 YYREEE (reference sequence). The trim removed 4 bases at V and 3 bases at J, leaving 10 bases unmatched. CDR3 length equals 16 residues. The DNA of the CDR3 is TGTGCCAGCAGCGACCCCTCCGCTAGCGGGAAAGAGACCCAGTACTTC. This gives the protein CASSDPSASGKETQYF. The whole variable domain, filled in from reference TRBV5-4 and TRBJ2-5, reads ETGVTQSPTHLIKTRGQQVTLRCSSQSGHNTVSWYQQALGQGPQFIFQYYREEENGRGNFPPRFSGLQFPNYSSELNVNALELDDSALYLCASSDPSASGKETQYFGPGTRLLVL.

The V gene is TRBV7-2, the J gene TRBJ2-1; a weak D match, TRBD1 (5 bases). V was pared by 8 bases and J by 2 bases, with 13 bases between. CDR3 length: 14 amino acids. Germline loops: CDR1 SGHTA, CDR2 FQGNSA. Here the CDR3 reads CASLGQGPYNEQFF. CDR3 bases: TGTGCCAGCCTTGGGCAGGGCCCCTACAATGAGCAGTTCTTC. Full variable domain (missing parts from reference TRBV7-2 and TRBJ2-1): GAGVSQSPSNKVTEKGKDVELRCDPISGHTALYWYRQSLGQGLEFLIYFQGNSAPDKSGLPSDRFSAERTGGSVSTLTIQRTQQEDSAVYLCASLGQGPYNEQFFGPGTRLTVL.

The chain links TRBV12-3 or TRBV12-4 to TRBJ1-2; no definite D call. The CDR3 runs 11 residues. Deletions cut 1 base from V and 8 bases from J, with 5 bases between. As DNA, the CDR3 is TGTGCCAGCAGTTTAGGTTCGGGCTACACCTTC. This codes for CASSLGSGYTF.

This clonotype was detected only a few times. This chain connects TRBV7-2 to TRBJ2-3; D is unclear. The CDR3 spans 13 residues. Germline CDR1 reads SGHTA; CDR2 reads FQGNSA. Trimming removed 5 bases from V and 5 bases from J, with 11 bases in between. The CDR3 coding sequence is TGTGCCAGCAGCCCCACCGTGAAAGATACGCAGTATTTT. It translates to CASSPTVKDTQYF.

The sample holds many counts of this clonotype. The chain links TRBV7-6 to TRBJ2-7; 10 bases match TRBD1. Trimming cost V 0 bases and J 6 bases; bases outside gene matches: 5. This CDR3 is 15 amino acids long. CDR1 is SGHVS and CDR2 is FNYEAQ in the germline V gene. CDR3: CASSLADRGQTEQYF. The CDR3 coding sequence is TGTGCCAGCAGCTTAGCCGACAGGGGGCAGACCGAGCAGTACTTC.

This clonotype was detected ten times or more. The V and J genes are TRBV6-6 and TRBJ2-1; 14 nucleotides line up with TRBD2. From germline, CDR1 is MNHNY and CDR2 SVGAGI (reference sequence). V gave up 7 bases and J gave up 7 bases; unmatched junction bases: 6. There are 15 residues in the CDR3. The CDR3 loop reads CASIPGLAGVNEQFF. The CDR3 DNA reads TGTGCCAGCATACCGGGACTAGCGGGAGTGAATGAGCAGTTCTTC.

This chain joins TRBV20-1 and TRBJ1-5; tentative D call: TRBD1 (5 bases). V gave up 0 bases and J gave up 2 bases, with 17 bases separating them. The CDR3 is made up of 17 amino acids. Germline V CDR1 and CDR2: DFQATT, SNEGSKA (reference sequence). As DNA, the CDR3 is TGCAGTGCTAGAGAAGAGGCGGGGAGGGGCGGCAATCAGCCCCAGCATTTT. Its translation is CSAREEAGRGGNQPQHF.

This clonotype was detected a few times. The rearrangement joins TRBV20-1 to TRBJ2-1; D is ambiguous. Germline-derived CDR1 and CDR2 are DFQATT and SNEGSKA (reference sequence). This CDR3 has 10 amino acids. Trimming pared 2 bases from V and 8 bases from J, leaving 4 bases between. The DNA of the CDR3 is TGCAGTGCTAGACGGGATGAGCAGTTCTTC. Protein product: CSARRDEQFF.

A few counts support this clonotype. The CDR3 loop reads CASGSITYEQYF. CDR3 DNA sequence: TGTGCCAGCGGGAGTATCACCTACGAGCAGTACTTC. The V gene is TRBV28, the J gene TRBJ2-7, with D perhaps TRBD2 (5 bases). The CDR3 has 12 residues. Trimming stripped 8 bases from V and 2 bases from J, with 10 bases between. Germline V gene sequence: CDR1 MDHEN, CDR2 SYDVKM.

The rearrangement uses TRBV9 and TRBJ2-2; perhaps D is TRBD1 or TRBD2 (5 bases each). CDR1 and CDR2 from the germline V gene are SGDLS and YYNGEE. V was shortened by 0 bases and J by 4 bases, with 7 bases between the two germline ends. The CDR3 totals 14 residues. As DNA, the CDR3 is TGTGCCAGCAGCGTAGAAGGGACCACCGGGGAGCTGTTTTTT. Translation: CASSVEGTTGELFF.

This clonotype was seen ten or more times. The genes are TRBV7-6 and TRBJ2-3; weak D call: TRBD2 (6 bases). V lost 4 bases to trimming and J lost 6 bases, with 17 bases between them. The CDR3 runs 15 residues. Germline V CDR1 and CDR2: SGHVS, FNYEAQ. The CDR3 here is CASSSLRGSGDTQYF. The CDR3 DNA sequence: TGTGCCAGCAGCTCGCTCCGGGGGAGCGGGGATACGCAGTATTTT.

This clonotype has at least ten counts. In nucleotides, the CDR3 is TGTGCCAGCAGCTTAGAACCCGGGGGGAATTCACCCCTCCACTTT. Protein sequence: CASSLEPGGNSPLHF. The V call is TRBV11-2, the J call TRBJ1-6; D perhaps matches TRBD1 (5 bases). There are 15 residues in the CDR3. Germline CDR1 is SGHAT and CDR2 is FQNNGV. With 0 bases removed from V and 7 bases from J, the gap between germline ends came to 10 bases.

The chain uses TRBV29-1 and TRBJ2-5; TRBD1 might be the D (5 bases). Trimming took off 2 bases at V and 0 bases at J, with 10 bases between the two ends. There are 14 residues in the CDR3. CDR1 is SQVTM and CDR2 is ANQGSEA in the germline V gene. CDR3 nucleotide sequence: TGCAGCGTTGAAAGGACACGATACCAAGAGACCCAGTACTTC. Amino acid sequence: CSVERTRYQETQYF.

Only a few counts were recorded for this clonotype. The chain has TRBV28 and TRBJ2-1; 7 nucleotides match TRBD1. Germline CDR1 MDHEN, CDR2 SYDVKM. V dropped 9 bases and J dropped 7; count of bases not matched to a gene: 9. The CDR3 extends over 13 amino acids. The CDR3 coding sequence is TGTGCCAGACAGGGGTTTGCTGGTAATGAGCAGTTCTTC. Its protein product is CARQGFAGNEQFF.

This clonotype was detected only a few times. Written as DNA, the CDR3 is TGCAGTGCTAGAGGCCCTAGGGACTACGAGCAGTACTTC. Residues: CSARGPRDYEQYF. The chain has TRBV20-1 and TRBJ2-7; D is undetermined. This CDR3 comprises 13 residues. Trimming cost V 1 base and J 3 bases, with 10 bases left between them. Germline CDR1 reads DFQATT; CDR2 reads SNEGSKA (reference sequence).